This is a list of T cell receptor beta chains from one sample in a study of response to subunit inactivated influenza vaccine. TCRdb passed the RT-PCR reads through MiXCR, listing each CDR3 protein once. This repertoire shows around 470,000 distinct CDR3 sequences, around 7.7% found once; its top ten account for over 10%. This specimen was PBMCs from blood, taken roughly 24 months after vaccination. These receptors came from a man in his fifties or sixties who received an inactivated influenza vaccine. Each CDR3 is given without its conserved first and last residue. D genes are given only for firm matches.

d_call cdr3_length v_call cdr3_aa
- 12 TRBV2 ASPDIRDKDEQY
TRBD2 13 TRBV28 ASSPGGSRYNEQF
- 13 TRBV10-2 ASSPGGPSTDTQY
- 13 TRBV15 ATSRDVGKNQPQH
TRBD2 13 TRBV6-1 ATKRGREEIYEQY
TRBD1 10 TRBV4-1 ASSRTGEEQY
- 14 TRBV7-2 ASSSRGLVSTDTQY
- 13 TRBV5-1 ASSLGGVGTGELF
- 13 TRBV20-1 SAIPASRNTGELF
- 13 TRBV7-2 ASSLIFDPRAPQH
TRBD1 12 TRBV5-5 ASRAGTEFEKLF
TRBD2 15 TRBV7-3 ASSKTRGTSGRDTQY
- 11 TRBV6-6 ASRDSINYGYT
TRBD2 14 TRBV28 ASSLSGSGGARIQY
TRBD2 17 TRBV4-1 ASSSFLRAGGPRYNEQF
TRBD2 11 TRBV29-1 SGLAGRVNEQF
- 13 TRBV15 ATSSMGTGDQPQH
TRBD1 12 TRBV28 ASSPTGEARALH
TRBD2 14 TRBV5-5 ASSPGTSGPQETQY
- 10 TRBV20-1 SARGGVDEQF
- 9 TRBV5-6 ASSLGEARY
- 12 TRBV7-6 ASSLSAGDSPLH
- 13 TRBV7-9 ASSLARGTVDGYT
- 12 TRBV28 ASSLAPGDYEQY
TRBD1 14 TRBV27 ASSLSDGTGVYEQY
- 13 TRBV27 ASSYRSSYNSPLH
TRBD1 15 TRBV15 ATSSMYRTGVHNEQF
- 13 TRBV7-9 ASSPPGASTDTQY
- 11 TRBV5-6 ASSLSNTDTQH
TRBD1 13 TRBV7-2 ARSPGQGKGKTIY
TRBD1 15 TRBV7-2 ASSLAFYRDRGNIQY
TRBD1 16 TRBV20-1 SAEIQGAAILLPYGYT
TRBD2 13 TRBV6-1 ASSERTSGPNEQF
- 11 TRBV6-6 ASTTRDYNEQF
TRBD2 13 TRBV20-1 SARSPSGRVNEQF
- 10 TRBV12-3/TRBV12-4 ASSMTGYGYT
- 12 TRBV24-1 ATGASSTGQPQH
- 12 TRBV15 ATSSYLANQPQH
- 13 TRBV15 ATSRRSGTYNEQF
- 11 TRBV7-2 ASSLTTGETQY
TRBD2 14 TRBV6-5 ASSFRGTSGPGELF
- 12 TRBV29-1 SVRRGRDGREQY
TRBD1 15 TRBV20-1 SARPNRGAPYNSPLH
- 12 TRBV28 ASSRPGTGETQY
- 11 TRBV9 ASSPGITNIQY
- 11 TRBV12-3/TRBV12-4 ASSFSRDQPQH
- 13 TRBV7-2 ASSLGGRPTYEQY
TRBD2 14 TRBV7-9 ASRPPGLAGTGELF